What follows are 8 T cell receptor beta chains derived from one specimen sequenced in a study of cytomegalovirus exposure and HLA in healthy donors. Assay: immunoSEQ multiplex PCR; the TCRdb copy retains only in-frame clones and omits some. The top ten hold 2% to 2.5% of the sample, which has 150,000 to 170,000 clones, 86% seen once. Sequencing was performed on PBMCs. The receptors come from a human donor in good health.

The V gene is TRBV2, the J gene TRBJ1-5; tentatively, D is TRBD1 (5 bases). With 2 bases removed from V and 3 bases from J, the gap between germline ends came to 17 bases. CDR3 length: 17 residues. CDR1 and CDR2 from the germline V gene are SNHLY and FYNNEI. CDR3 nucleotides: TGTGCCAGCAGTGAATTTCATTTGGGGCAGTTCAATCAGCCCCAGCATTTT. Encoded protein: CASSEFHLGQFNQPQHF.

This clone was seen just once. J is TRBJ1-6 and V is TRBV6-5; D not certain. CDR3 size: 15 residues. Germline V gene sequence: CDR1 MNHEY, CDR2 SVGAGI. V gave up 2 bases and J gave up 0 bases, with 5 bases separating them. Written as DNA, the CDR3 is TGTGCCAGCAGTTACGGGCTCTCCTATAATTCACCCCTCCACTTT. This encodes CASSYGLSYNSPLHF.

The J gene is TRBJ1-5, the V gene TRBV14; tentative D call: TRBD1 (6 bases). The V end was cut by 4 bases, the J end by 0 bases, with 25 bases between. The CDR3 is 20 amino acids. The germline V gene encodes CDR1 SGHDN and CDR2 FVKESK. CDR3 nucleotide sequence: TGTGCCAGCAGCCTCCGGACAGCGCAGTTATTTTTCTATAGCAATCAGCCCCAGCATTTT. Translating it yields CASSLRTAQLFFYSNQPQHF.

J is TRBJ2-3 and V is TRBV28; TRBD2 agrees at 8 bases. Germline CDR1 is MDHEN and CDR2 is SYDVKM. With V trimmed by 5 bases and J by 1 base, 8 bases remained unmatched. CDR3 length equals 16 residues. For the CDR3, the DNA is TGTGCCAGCAGTAATGAGCGGGAGCTAGGCACAGATACGCAGTATTTT. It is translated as CASSNERELGTDTQYF. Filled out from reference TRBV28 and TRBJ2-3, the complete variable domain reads DVKVTQSSRYLVKRTGEKVFLECVQDMDHENMFWYRQDPGLGLRLIYFSYDVKMKEKGDIPEGYSVSREKKERFSLILESASTNQTSMYLCASSNERELGTDTQYFGPGTRLTVL.

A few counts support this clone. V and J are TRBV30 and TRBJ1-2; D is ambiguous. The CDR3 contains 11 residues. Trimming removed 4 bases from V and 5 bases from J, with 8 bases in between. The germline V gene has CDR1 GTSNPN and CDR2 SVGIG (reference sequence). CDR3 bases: TGTGCCTGGAAGCCAAAGTATGGCTACACCTTC. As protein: CAWKPKYGYTF.

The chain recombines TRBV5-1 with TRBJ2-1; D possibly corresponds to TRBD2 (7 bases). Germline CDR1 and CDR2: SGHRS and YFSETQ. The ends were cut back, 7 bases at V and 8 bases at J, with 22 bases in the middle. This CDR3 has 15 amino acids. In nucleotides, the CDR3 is TGCGCCAGCGAAAGTGGGGGGGCGGGTCTCGATGAGCAGTTCTTC. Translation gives CASESGGAGLDEQFF.

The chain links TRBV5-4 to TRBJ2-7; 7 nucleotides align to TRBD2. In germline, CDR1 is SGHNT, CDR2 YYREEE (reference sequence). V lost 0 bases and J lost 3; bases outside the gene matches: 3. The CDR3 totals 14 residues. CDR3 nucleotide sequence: TGTGCCAGCAGCTTGGGAGCGGGGTACTACGAGCAGTACTTC. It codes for CASSLGAGYYEQYF. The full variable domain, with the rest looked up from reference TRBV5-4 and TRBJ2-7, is ETGVTQSPTHLIKTRGQQVTLRCSSQSGHNTVSWYQQALGQGPQFIFQYYREEENGRGNFPPRFSGLQFPNYSSELNVNALELDDSALYLCASSLGAGYYEQYFGPGTRLTVT.

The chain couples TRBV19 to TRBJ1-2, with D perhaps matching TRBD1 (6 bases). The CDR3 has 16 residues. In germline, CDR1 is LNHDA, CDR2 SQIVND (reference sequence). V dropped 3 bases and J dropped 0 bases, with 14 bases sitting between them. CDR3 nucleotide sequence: TGTGCCAGTAGTATGCCTCGACGGGACACTAACTATGGCTACACCTTC. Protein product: CASSMPRRDTNYGYTF.